A single sample is the source of the 20 T cell receptor beta chains below, sequenced in a study of regulatory T cells in long-lasting Graves disease. Building of the TCR beta libraries involved iRepertoire HTBI primers and Arm-PCR of CDR3 regions. TCRdb reprocessed the multiplex PCR reads with MiXCR, giving one entry per CDR3 protein. The sample has 500,000 or so distinct CDR3 sequences, 11% to 15% seen once. Time point described: newly diagnosed GD, antithyroid drugs for less than 3 months. RNA extracted from PBMCs served as the sequencing template. This sample was also put to use in a study of T cells in Graves' hyperthyroidism and ophthalmopathy.

The input for sequencing was peripheral blood mononuclear cells (PBMCs), taken at new diagnosis, from a patient treated with antithyroid drugs. The receptor source for this set is a woman aged 50 to 60 with Graves disease.

As to this clonotype: A read error may be the cause here, since a much bigger clone is one base away. This sequence joins TRBV6-1 and TRBJ1-2; TRBD1 aligns across 7 bases. Germline values: CDR1 MNHNS, CDR2 SASEGT. The CDR3 has 13 residues. The CDR3 DNA sequence: TGTGCCGGCAGTGAAGGGACAGTCTATGGCTACACCTTC. It translates to CAGSEGTVYGYTF.

With respect to this clonotype: A much larger clone lies one base from this, so it may be a read error. This chain joins TRBV2 and TRBJ2-7, with 9 bases matching TRBD2. The ends lost 11 bases at V and 2 bases at J; junction bases unmatched: 10. The germline CDR1 and CDR2 sequences are SNHLY and FYNNEI. There are 14 residues in the CDR3. The CDR3 here is CAGGRLAAPYEQYF. The CDR3 nucleotides are TGTGCCGGCGGCCGACTAGCGGCTCCCTACGAGCAGTACTTC. The entire variable domain, with the rest obtained from reference TRBV2 and TRBJ2-7, is as follows: EPEVTQTPSHQVTQMGQEVILRCVPISNHLYFYWYRQILGQKVEFLVSFYNNEISEKSEIFDDQFSVERPDGSNFTLKIRSTKLEDSAMYFCAGGRLAAPYEQYFGPGTRLTVT.

This clonotype was recorded at least ten times. J is TRBJ2-7 and V is TRBV2, with D possibly being TRBD1 or TRBD2 (6 bases each). The V gene lost 6 bases and the J gene lost 4 bases, with 13 bases spanning the gap. The CDR3 is 13 amino acids. The germline V gene has CDR1 SNHLY and CDR2 FYNNEI. The CDR3 is CASRLPGAYEQYF. CDR3 DNA: TGTGCCAGCAGACTACCGGGGGCTTACGAGCAGTACTTC.

The genes are TRBV12-3 or TRBV12-4 and TRBJ2-1; no firm D call. V was cut by 3 bases and J by 10 bases, with 16 bases left in between. This CDR3 comprises 14 residues. In DNA form, the CDR3 reads TGTGCCAGCAGTTTTGGTTCGAGCTCCTACGAGCAGTTCTTC. Its protein is CASSFGSSSYEQFF.

This clonotype has at least ten counts. CDR3 bases: TGTGCCAGCAGTGAAGGGACAACCCTAAGATATGGCTACACCTTC. It specifies CASSEGTTLRYGYTF. V usage is TRBV2 and J usage is TRBJ1-2; D perhaps matches TRBD1 (5 bases). V lost 1 base, J lost 5 bases, and 14 bases lay in between. The CDR3 is 15 residues long. The V gene's germline CDR1 is SNHLY and CDR2 FYNNEI.

There are a few counts of this clonotype. V and J are TRBV18 and TRBJ1-2, with TRBD1 matching over 10 bases. The CDR3 extends over 15 amino acids. J gave up 6 bases and V 6 bases, and 10 bases lay outside the gene matches. Germline V gene sequence: CDR1 KGHSH, CDR2 LQKENI. Written as DNA, the CDR3 is TGTGCCAGCTCGCTTCAAGGGACAGGGGTTAATGGCTACACCTTC. Its translation: CASSLQGTGVNGYTF.

This clonotype was observed at least ten times. V usage is TRBV19 and J usage is TRBJ1-1; D call uncertain. Germline V CDR1 and CDR2: LNHDA, SQIVND (reference sequence). V lost 11 bases to trimming and J lost 2 bases, with 12 bases between them. The CDR3 sequence is 12 residues long. CDR3 DNA: TGTGCCTCCCGGTGGGGAAACACTGAAGCTTTCTTT. Translation: CASRWGNTEAFF.

J is TRBJ2-7 and V is TRBV27, with TRBD1 matching over 8 bases. The CDR3 has 16 amino acids. CDR1 and CDR2 (germline): MNHEY, SMNVEV (reference sequence). V gave up 7 bases and J gave up 4 bases; unmatched junction bases: 15. CDR3: CASTSGAGQGEYEQYF. Here the CDR3 DNA reads TGTGCCAGCACCTCCGGGGCTGGACAGGGCGAATACGAGCAGTACTTC.

Of note for this clonotype: One base away lies a much larger clone, so this may be a sequencing read error. The chain joins TRBV2 to TRBJ2-1; D perhaps matches TRBD2 (5 bases). Germline V CDR1 and CDR2: SNHLY, FYNNEI. The CDR3 consists of 14 residues. The CDR3 DNA reads as TGTGCCAGCAGTGGCATGGGAGTGTTTAATGAGCAGCTCTTC. It translates to CASSGMGVFNEQLF.

This clonotype occurred many times. The chain is built from TRBV20-1 and TRBJ2-1; 7 bases line up with TRBD2. The V segment lost 6 bases and the J segment 9 bases; nucleotides outside the gene matches: 20. The germline gives CDR1 DFQATT, CDR2 SNEGSKA (reference sequence). There are 16 residues in the CDR3. In DNA, the CDR3 is TGCAGTGCGCATCAACCGACTAGCATCCCAAGGGGTGAGCAGTTCTTC. Residues: CSAHQPTSIPRGEQFF.

This clonotype has ten or more counts. This chain connects TRBV3-1 to TRBJ2-4; D might be TRBD1 (6 bases). Trimming cost V 1 base and J 9 bases, with 16 bases left between them. The CDR3 spans 15 residues. Germline CDR1 reads LGHDT; CDR2 reads YNNKEL (reference sequence). The CDR3 DNA is TGTGCCAGCAGCCAAGGTCTGGACAGATTCTTCATTCAGTACTTC. Its protein product is CASSQGLDRFFIQYF.

This clonotype was counted a few times. The V and J genes are TRBV28 and TRBJ1-6, with D maybe TRBD1 (6 bases). Germline-derived CDR1 and CDR2 are MDHEN and SYDVKM. The CDR3 has 15 amino acids. Trimming stripped 4 bases from V and 7 bases from J, with 14 bases between. For the CDR3, the DNA is TGTGCCAGCAGTTCAACAGGGAGTCAAAATTCACCCCTCCACTTT. It translates to CASSSTGSQNSPLHF. Full variable domain (missing parts from reference TRBV28 and TRBJ1-6): DVKVTQSSRYLVKRTGEKVFLECVQDMDHENMFWYRQDPGLGLRLIYFSYDVKMKEKGDIPEGYSVSREKKERFSLILESASTNQTSMYLCASSSTGSQNSPLHFGNGTRLTVT.

The sample holds a few counts of this clonotype. V usage is TRBV9 and J usage is TRBJ2-5; D is perhaps TRBD2 (5 bases). The tail of the sequence fits TRBJ2-1 better, so the J call may be wrong. Germline V CDR1 and CDR2: SGDLS, YYNGEE. This CDR3 contains 14 residues. In DNA, the CDR3 is TGTGCCAGCAGCGTAGAGCCTAGCAGCAATGAGCAGTTCTTC. Encoded protein: CASSVEPSSNEQFF.

Points on this clonotype: A much larger clonotype is one base distant, so this may be a read error. Here the CDR3 omits its conserved ending phenylalanine or tryptophan, so a read error is the likely source. This chain joins TRBV3-1 and TRBJ1-1; 7 nucleotides align to TRBD1. Germline loops: CDR1 LGHDT, CDR2 YNNKEL (reference sequence). V lost 3 bases, J lost 2 bases, and 3 bases stayed unmatched. This CDR3 has 14 residues. The CDR3 coding sequence is TGTGCCAGCAGCCACGACAGGGCCAACACTGAAGCTTTCTCT. Translating gives CASSHDRANTEAFS.

The genes are TRBV30 and TRBJ1-5; 9 bases are shared with TRBD1. This CDR3 has 13 amino acids. Germline CDR1 reads GTSNPN; CDR2 reads SVGIG (reference sequence). J was trimmed by 7 bases and V by 6 bases; bases with no gene match: 7. CDR3 loop: CACGTGSLQPQHF. The CDR3, as DNA: TGTGCCTGTGGGACAGGGAGTTTGCAGCCCCAGCATTTT.

This clonotype was observed a handful of times. The chain is built from TRBV6-2 or TRBV6-3 and TRBJ2-6; D is unclear. Germline-derived CDR1 and CDR2 are MNHEY and SVGEGT. The CDR3 has 17 amino acids. V gave up 6 bases and J gave up 0 bases, with 15 bases separating them. The CDR3 is CASRRLATLSGANVLTF. CDR3 DNA sequence: TGTGCCAGCAGGAGGTTAGCCACCCTCTCTGGGGCCAACGTCCTGACTTTC.

This clonotype was recorded at least ten times. This chain's CDR3 is CASSQVSGGAFF. The CDR3 region has the DNA TGCGCCAGCAGCCAAGTCTCGGGCGGCGCTTTCTTT. V gene TRBV4-1 combines with J gene TRBJ1-1; D gene ambiguous. The V gene lost 1 base and the J gene lost 11 bases, with 11 bases spanning the gap. CDR3 length: 12 amino acids. CDR1 is MGHRA and CDR2 is YSYEKL in the germline V gene.

This clonotype was observed at least ten times. V and J are TRBV6-2 or TRBV6-3 and TRBJ2-2; D perhaps matches TRBD1 (6 bases). The CDR3 consists of 15 residues. V lost 6 bases and J 1 base, leaving 12 bases between the germline ends. The V gene's germline CDR1 is MNHEY and CDR2 SVGEGT. CDR3 sequence reads: CASRKTGQNTGELFF. The CDR3 nucleotides read TGTGCCAGCAGGAAAACAGGGCAGAACACCGGGGAGCTGTTTTTT.

V gene TRBV20-1 combines with J gene TRBJ1-2, with D uncertain. CDR1 and CDR2 from the germline V gene are DFQATT and SNEGSKA (reference sequence). V was trimmed by 3 bases and J by 0 bases, leaving 11 bases between them. The CDR3 runs to 14 residues. In DNA, the CDR3 is TGCAGTGCTAGGAAAGGGCCTGCTAACTATGGCTACACCTTC. This gives the protein CSARKGPANYGYTF.

This clonotype was found a few times. The chain carries TRBV6-5 and TRBJ1-4, with D unresolved. V lost 4 bases to trimming and J lost 0 bases, with 12 bases between them. The CDR3 extends over 16 amino acids. Germline values: CDR1 MNHEY, CDR2 SVGAGI. Here the CDR3 reads CASSLRSPATNEKLFF. The CDR3 region has the DNA TGTGCCAGCAGTTTAAGGTCCCCTGCAACTAATGAAAAACTGTTTTTT.